A selection of T cell receptor beta chains follows, all from one sample in a study of shared clonotypes between healthy human individuals. Produced via immunoSEQ multiplex PCR; TCRdb's table is partial and in-frame only. The profile shows a few million clones, around 90% of them singletons. The sample was naive CD4+ T cells sorted from blood. The source is a man aged 18 to 35 in good health. CDR3s include the opening cysteine and the closing phenylalanine or tryptophan. Fields, in order: V gene, D gene, J gene, CDR3 length, clone size, CDR3 DNA, CDR3 protein. A D gene is named only where the DNA matches it firmly. Size tells how often a clone was seen (once, few, many) or the class of an expanded clone, and some rows leave it out.

TRBV5-4	-	TRBJ2-7	13	-	TGTGCCAGCAGCTTGCCCGAGGCGTACGAGCAGTACTTC	CASSLPEAYEQYF
TRBV10-3	-	TRBJ2-7	13	-	TGTGCCATCAGTGAGAGCCAGATCTACGAGCAGTACTTC	CAISESQIYEQYF
TRBV27	-	TRBJ2-1	15	-	TGTGCCAGCAGTTTATCTAGCGGAGTCTACAATGAGCAGTTCTTC	CASSLSSGVYNEQFF
TRBV4-3	TRBD2	TRBJ2-1	17	-	TGCGCCAGCAGCCAAGATCTGAGGCTAGCGGGGAACAATGAGCAGTTCTTC	CASSQDLRLAGNNEQFF
TRBV6-5	-	TRBJ1-1	14	once	TGTGCCAGCAGTTACTCGCCGTTAATTGCAGAAGCTTTCTTT	CASSYSPLIAEAFF
TRBV4-1	-	TRBJ1-2	16	-	TGCGCCAGCAGCCAGGCCCCGACAGAAGTGGGAGAGGGCTACACCTTC	CASSQAPTEVGEGYTF
TRBV5-6	-	TRBJ1-5	14	-	TGTGCCAGCAGCTTCGGGCACTCCAATCAGCCCCAGCATTTT	CASSFGHSNQPQHF
TRBV5-1	TRBD2	TRBJ2-3	16	-	TGCGCCAGCAGCATGGGACTAGCTCTTCTGCCAGATACGCAGTATTTT	CASSMGLALLPDTQYF
TRBV4-3	-	TRBJ1-5	12	-	TGCGCCAGCAGCCAAGGGAATCAGCCCCAGCATTTT	CASSQGNQPQHF
TRBV11-2	-	TRBJ1-2	14	-	TGTGCCAGCAGCTTAGCCTTACAGGGAAATGGCTACACCTTC	CASSLALQGNGYTF
TRBV4-3	-	TRBJ1-3	19	-	TGCGCCAGCAGCCCAAGAGGAAATTGGACGGTCGACTCTGGAAACACCATATATTTT	CASSPRGNWTVDSGNTIYF
TRBV7-3	-	TRBJ2-1	15	-	TGTGCCAGCAGCCCAACTAGGGCCCTCGCCAATGAGCAGTTCTTC	CASSPTRALANEQFF
TRBV9	TRBD1	TRBJ1-2	14	-	TGTGCCAGCAGCTCCCAAGACAGGGACTATGGCTACACCTTC	CASSSQDRDYGYTF
TRBV4-3	TRBD1	TRBJ2-2	17	-	TGCGCCAGCAGCCAAGGTTTCGGGACAGCGAACACCGGGGAGCTGTTTTTT	CASSQGFGTANTGELFF
TRBV27	-	TRBJ1-5	14	-	TGTGCCAGCAGTTTAGGTAGTGGCAATCAGCCCCAGCATTTT	CASSLGSGNQPQHF
TRBV5-1	-	TRBJ2-7	15	-	TGCGCCAGCAGCCGCGAGGTTGGCGACTCCTACGAGCAGTACTTC	CASSREVGDSYEQYF
TRBV23-1	-	TRBJ2-1	16	-	TGCGCCAGCAGTCGTCGGTATGGGCAGTCCTACAATGAGCAGTTCTTC	CASSRRYGQSYNEQFF
TRBV6-6	-	TRBJ1-2	14	-	TGTGCCAGCAGCTTCCCGGAAGCTAACTATGGCTACACCTTC	CASSFPEANYGYTF
TRBV30	-	TRBJ2-7	14	once	TGTGCCTGGAGTCCTCCGGACAACACCTACGAGCAGTACTTC	CAWSPPDNTYEQYF
TRBV19	-	TRBJ1-1	12	-	TGTGCCAGTAGTACAGCGAACACTGAAGCTTTCTTT	CASSTANTEAFF
TRBV10-2	-	TRBJ1-5	14	-	TGCGCCAGCAGTGAGTCGACGAGGGGGCAGCCCCAGCATTTT	CASSESTRGQPQHF
TRBV10-2	-	TRBJ2-1	15	-	TGCGCCAGCAGTGGGGCTAGCGCGGGACGGAATGAGCAGTTCTTC	CASSGASAGRNEQFF
TRBV5-1	-	TRBJ2-7	15	-	TGCGCCAGCAGCCGGGGAGAGGGTGGCTCCTACGAGCAGTACTTC	CASSRGEGGSYEQYF
TRBV10-3	TRBD1	TRBJ2-7	11	-	TGTGCCACAGGACAGGGGGACGAGCAGTACTTC	CATGQGDEQYF
TRBV30	-	TRBJ1-1	12	-	TGTGCCTGGAGCACTTGGGGCGGTGAAGCTTTCTTT	CAWSTWGGEAFF
TRBV29-1	TRBD2	TRBJ2-7	13	-	TGCAGCGTTGAGGTAGCGGGGGACTACGAGCAGTACTTC	CSVEVAGDYEQYF
TRBV27	-	TRBJ2-3	13	-	TGTGCCAGCAGTTTGAGGGGCACAGATACGCAGTATTTT	CASSLRGTDTQYF
TRBV5-1	-	TRBJ1-3	15	-	TGCGCCAGCAGCTTGGATGGGGACCGTGGAAACACCATATATTTT	CASSLDGDRGNTIYF
TRBV5-6	-	TRBJ2-1	17	-	TGTGCCAGCAGCTTGGAGCCGACCGTTACTTACTACAATGAGCAGTTCTTC	CASSLEPTVTYYNEQFF
TRBV7-2	TRBD2	TRBJ2-3	15	-	TGTGCCAGCAGCCCTAGCGGACTCGACCCATATACGCAGTATTTT	CASSPSGLDPYTQYF
TRBV30	-	TRBJ1-5	15	-	TGTGCCTGGAGTCGCGACAGATTAGGGAGTCAGCCCCAGCATTTT	CAWSRDRLGSQPQHF
TRBV5-1	-	TRBJ2-3	14	-	TGCGCCAGCAGCTTGCCGGGGGAAGCAGATACGCAGTATTTT	CASSLPGEADTQYF
TRBV10-3	-	TRBJ2-5	16	-	TGTGCCATCAGTAAGGGCCTAAAGGGCGGCCAAGAGACCCAGTACTTC	CAISKGLKGGQETQYF
TRBV2	-	TRBJ1-1	14	-	TGTGCCAGCAGGGTGGACAGACTAAACACTGAAGCTTTCTTT	CASRVDRLNTEAFF
TRBV30	TRBD1	TRBJ2-7	15	-	TGTGCCTGGAGTGGGACCGGGACAGGGACCTACGAGCAGTACTTC	CAWSGTGTGTYEQYF
TRBV4-3	-	TRBJ1-3	13	-	TGCGCCAGCAGCCCCCGTTTATGGAACACCATATATTTT	CASSPRLWNTIYF
TRBV30	-	TRBJ2-2	13	-	TGTGCCTGGAGTGTAGAGGTCACCGGGGAGCTGTTTTTT	CAWSVEVTGELFF
TRBV6-5	-	TRBJ2-5	13	-	TGTGCCAGCAGTACCTGGCGGGGAGAGACCCAGTACTTC	CASSTWRGETQYF
TRBV30	TRBD1	TRBJ1-2	16	-	TGTGCCTGGAGTCCCGGGACAGGGAATCGTGGCTATGGCTACACCTTC	CAWSPGTGNRGYGYTF
TRBV18	TRBD1	TRBJ1-1	13	-	TGTGCCAGCTCACTAGGGACAGACACTGAAGCTTTCTTT	CASSLGTDTEAFF
TRBV6-5	-	TRBJ1-2	12	-	TGTGCCAGCACCCAAGGTGTTCATGGCTACACCTTC	CASTQGVHGYTF
TRBV2	-	TRBJ1-6	15	-	TGTGCCAGCCTGGAGGAGACGGGAAGTAATTCACCCCTCCACTTT	CASLEETGSNSPLHF
TRBV7-2	-	TRBJ2-7	16	-	TGTGCCAGCAGCTTAGAGGGGCTAGCCTCCTCCTACGAGCAGTACTTC	CASSLEGLASSYEQYF
TRBV11-3	TRBD2	TRBJ2-3	16	-	TGTGCCAGCAGCGGAGGTAGCGGGAGTAGCGCAGATACGCAGTATTTT	CASSGGSGSSADTQYF
TRBV21-1	-	TRBJ1-3	17	-	TGTGCCAGCAGCGCTTTCCTGAGGACAACCTCTGGAAACACCATATATTTT	CASSAFLRTTSGNTIYF
TRBV11-2	-	TRBJ2-1	20	-	TGTGCCAGCAGCTTAGATGACAGGGTTAGGCGGGGTGGGGCCTACAATGAGCAGTTCTTC	CASSLDDRVRRGGAYNEQFF
TRBV5-6	-	TRBJ1-1	13	once	TGTGCCAGTAGGGGAGGAATGGGCACTGAAGCTTTCTTT	CASRGGMGTEAFF